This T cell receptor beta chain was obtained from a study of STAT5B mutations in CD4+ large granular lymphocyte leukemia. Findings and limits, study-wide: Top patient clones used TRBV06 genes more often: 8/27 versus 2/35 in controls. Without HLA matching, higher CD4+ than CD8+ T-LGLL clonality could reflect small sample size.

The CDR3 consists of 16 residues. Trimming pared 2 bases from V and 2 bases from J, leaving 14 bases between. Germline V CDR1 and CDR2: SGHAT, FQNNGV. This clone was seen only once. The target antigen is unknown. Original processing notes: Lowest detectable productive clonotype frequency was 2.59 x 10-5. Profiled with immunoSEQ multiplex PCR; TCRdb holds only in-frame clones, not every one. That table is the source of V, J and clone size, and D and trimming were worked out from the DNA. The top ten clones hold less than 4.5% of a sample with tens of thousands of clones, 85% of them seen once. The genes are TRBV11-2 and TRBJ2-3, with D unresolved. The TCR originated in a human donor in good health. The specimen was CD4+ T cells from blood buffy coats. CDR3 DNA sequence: TGTGCCAGCAGCTTAAGCCGTCATGGGGACACAGATACGCAGTATTTT. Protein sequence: CASSLSRHGDTDTQYF.